Sequencing of this T cell receptor (beta chain) was carried out in a study of control samples from healthy donors and cancer patients. Measured with immunoSEQ multiplex PCR; TCRdb has only the in-frame clones, and not every one. The sample totals fewer than 200,000 clones. What was sequenced was blood. This receptor was identified in a woman in her 30s in good health.

CDR3 sequence reads: CASSSTNTEAFF. CDR3 DNA: TGTGCCAGCAGTTCCACGAACACTGAAGCTTTCTTT. This chain joins TRBV28 and TRBJ1-1; D call uncertain. Germline loops: CDR1 MDHEN, CDR2 SYDVKM. The V end lost 4 bases, the J end lost 1 base, and 4 bases lay between the germline ends. The CDR3 is made up of 12 amino acids.